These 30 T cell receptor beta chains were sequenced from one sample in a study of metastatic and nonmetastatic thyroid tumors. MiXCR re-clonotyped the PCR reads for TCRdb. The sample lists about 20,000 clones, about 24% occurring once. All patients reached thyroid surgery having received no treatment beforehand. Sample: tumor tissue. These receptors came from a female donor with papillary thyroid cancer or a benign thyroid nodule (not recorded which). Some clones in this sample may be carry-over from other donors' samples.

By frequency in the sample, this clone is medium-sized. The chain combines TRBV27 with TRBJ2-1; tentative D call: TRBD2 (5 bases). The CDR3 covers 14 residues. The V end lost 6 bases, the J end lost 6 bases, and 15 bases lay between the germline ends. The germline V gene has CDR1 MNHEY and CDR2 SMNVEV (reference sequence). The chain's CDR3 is CASRKGPEGNEQFF. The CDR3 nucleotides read TGTGCCAGCAGGAAGGGTCCCGAGGGCAATGAGCAGTTCTTC.

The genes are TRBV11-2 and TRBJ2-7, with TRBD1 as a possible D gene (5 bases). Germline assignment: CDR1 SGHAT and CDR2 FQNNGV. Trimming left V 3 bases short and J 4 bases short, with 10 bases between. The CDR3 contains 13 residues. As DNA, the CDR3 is TGTGCCAGCAGCTTCAGGGTTTTGTACGAGCAGTACTTC. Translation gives CASSFRVLYEQYF.

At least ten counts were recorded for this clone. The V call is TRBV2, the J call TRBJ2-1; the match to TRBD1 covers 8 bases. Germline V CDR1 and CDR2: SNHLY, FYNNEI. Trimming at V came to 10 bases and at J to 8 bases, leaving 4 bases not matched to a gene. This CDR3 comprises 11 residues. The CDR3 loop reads CATDRGYEQFF. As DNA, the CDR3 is TGTGCCACCGACAGGGGCTATGAGCAGTTCTTC.

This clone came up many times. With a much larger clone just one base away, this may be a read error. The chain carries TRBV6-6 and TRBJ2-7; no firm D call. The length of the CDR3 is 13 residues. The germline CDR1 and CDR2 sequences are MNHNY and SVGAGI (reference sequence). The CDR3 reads CASSYVQFNEQHF. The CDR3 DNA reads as TGTGCCAGCAGTTACGTCCAGTTTAACGAGCAGCACTTC.

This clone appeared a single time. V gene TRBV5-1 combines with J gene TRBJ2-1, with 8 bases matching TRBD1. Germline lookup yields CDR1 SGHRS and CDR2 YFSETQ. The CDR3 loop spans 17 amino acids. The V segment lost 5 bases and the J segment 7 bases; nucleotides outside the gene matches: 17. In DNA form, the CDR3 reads TGCGCCAGCAGATCCAAAGGGTTAGGACAGGGACGAAATGAGCAGTTCTTC. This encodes CASRSKGLGQGRNEQFF.

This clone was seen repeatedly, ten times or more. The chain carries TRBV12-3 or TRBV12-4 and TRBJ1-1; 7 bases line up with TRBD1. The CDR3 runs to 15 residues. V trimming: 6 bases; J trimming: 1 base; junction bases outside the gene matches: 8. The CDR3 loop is CASSPGQSRNTEAFF. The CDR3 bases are TGTGCCAGCAGCCCGGGACAGTCCCGGAACACTGAAGCTTTCTTT.

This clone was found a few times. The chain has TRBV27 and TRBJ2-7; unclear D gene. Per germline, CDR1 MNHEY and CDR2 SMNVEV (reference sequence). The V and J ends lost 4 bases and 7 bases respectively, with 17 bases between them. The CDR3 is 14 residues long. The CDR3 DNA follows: TGTGCCAGCAGTTCAAGTCAGGTATCCGGGGAGCAGTACTTC. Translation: CASSSSQVSGEQYF.

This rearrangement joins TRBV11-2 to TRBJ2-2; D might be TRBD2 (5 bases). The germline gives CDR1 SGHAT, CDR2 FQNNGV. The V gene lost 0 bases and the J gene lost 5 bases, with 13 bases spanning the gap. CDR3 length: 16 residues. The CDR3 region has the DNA TGTGCCAGCAGCTTAGAGGTGGGAGTAAGAACCGGGGAGCTGTTTTTT. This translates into CASSLEVGVRTGELFF.

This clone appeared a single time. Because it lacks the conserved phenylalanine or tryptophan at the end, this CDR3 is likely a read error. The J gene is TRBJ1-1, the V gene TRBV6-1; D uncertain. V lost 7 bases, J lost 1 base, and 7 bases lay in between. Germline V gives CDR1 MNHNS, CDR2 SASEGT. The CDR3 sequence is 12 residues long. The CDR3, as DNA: TGTGCCAGCATTGCAGGGAACACTGAAGCTTTCCTT. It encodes CASIAGNTEAFL.

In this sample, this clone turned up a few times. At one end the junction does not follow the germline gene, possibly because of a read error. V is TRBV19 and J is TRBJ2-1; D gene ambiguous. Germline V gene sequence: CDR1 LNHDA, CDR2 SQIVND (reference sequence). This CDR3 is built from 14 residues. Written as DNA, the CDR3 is TGTGCCAGTAGTCCCTGTACCCACACGTATGATCAGTTCTTC. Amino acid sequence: CASSPCTHTYDQFF. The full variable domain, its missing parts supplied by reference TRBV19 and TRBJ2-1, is DGGITQSPKYLFRKEGQNVTLSCEQNLNHDAMYWYRQDPGQGLRLIYYSQIVNDFQKGDIAEGYSVSREKKESFPLTVTSAQKNPTAFYLCASSPCTHTYDQFFGPGTRLTVL.

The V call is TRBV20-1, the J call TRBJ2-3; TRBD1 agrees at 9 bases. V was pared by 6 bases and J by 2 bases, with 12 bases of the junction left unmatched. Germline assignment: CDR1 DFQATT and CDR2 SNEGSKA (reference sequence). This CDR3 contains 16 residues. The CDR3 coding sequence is TGCAGTGCCACCGGGACCGGGACAGGGAACACAGATACGCAGTATTTT. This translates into CSATGTGTGNTDTQYF.

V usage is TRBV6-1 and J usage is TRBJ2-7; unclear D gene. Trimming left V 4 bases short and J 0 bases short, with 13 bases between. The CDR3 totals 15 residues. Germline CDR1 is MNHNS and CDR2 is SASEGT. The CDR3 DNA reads TGTGCCAGCAGTGCAGATACACTGAGCTCCTACGAGCAGTACTTC. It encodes CASSADTLSSYEQYF.

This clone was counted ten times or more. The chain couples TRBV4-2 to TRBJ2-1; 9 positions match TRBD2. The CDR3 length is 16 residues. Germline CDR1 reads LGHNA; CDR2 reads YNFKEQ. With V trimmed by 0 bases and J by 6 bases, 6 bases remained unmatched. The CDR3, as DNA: TGTGCCAGCAGCCAAGATCGGGCTAGCGGGATCAATGAGCAGTTCTTC. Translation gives CASSQDRASGINEQFF.

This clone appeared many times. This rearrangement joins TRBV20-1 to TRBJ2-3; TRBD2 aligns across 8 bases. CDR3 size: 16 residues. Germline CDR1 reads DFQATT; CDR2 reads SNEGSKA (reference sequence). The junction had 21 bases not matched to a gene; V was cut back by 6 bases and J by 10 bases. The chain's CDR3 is CSAKWGASGPSGAQYF. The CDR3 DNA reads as TGCAGTGCAAAATGGGGGGCTAGCGGGCCCTCGGGGGCGCAGTATTTT.

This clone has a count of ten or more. In DNA, the CDR3 is TGCGCCAGCAGCCGATCAGGACTACCTCGGGAGACCCAGTACTTC. Protein product: CASSRSGLPRETQYF. This rearrangement joins TRBV4-3 to TRBJ2-5, with D maybe TRBD2 (6 bases). The V gene's germline CDR1 is LGHNA and CDR2 YSLEER. The CDR3 contains 15 residues. The ends were cut back, 4 bases at V and 5 bases at J, with 17 bases in the middle.

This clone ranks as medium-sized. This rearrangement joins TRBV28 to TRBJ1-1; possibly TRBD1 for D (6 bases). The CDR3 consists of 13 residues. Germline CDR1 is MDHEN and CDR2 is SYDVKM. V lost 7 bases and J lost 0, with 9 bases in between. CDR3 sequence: CASIQGMNTEAFF. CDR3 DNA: TGTGCCAGCATCCAGGGGATGAACACTGAAGCTTTCTTT.

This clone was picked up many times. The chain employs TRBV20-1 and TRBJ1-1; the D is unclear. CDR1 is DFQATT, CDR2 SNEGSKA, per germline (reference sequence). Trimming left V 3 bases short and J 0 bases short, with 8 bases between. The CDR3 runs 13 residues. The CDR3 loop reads CSARAHLNTEAFF. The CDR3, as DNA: TGCAGTGCTAGGGCACACTTGAACACTGAAGCTTTCTTT.

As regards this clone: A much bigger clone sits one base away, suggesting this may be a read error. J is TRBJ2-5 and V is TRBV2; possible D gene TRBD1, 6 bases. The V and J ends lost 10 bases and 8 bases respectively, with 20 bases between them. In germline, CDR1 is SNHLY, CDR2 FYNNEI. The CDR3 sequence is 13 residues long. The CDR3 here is CATQGEQGITQYF. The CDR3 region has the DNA TGTGCCACCCAGGGCGAACAGGGTATTACCCAGTACTTC.

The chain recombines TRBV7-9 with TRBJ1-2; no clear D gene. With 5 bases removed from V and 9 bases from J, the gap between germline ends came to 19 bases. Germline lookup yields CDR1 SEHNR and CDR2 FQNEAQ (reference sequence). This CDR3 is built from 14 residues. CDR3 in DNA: TGTGCCAGCAGCCACGGCGGAGGCGGAGGGAGCTACACCTTC. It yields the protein CASSHGGGGGSYTF.

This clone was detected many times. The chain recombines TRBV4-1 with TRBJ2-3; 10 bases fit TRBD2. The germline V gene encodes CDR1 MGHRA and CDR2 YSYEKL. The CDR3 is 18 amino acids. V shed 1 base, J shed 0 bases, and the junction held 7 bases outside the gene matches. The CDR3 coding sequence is TGCGCCAGCAGCCAAGGGAAGGGACTAGCGCTTAGCACAGATACGCAGTATTTT. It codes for CASSQGKGLALSTDTQYF.

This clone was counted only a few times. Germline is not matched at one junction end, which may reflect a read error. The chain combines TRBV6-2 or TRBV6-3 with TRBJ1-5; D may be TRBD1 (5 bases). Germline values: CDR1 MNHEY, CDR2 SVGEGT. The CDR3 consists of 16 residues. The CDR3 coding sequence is TGTGCCAACAGTTACCAGGGACGTAGCTGTTATCAGCCCCAGCATTTT. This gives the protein CANSYQGRSCYQPQHF.

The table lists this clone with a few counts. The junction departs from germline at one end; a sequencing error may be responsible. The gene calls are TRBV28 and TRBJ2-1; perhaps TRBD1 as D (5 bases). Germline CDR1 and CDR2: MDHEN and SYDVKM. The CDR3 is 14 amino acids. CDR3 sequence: CARASTTAYNEQLF. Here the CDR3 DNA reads TGTGCCAGAGCCTCCACGACAGCGTACAATGAGCAGCTCTTC.

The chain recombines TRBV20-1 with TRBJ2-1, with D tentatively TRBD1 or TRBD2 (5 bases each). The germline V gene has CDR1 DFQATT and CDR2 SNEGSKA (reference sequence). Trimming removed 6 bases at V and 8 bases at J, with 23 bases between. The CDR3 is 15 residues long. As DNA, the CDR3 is TGCAGTGCCCGCCGGGGCCGAGTAGCTGGAGATGAGCAGTTCTTC. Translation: CSARRGRVAGDEQFF.

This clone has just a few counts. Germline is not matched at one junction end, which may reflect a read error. CDR3 sequence reads: CANSRTGGYNEHFF. CDR3 in DNA: TGTGCCAACAGCAGGACAGGGGGCTACAATGAGCATTTCTTC. The V call is TRBV28, the J call TRBJ2-1; the match to TRBD1 covers 11 bases. Looked up from germline, CDR1 is MDHEN and CDR2 is SYDVKM. The CDR3 runs to 14 residues.

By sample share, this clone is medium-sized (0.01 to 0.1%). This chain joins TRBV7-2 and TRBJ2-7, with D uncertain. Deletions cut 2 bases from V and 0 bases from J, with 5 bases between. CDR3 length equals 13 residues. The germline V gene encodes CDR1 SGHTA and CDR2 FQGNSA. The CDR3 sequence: CASSLPISYEQYF. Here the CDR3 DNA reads TGTGCCAGCAGCTTACCTATCTCCTACGAGCAGTACTTC. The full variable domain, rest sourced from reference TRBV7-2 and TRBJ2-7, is GAGVSQSPSNKVTEKGKDVELRCDPISGHTALYWYRQSLGQGLEFLIYFQGNSAPDKSGLPSDRFSAERTGGSVSTLTIQRTQQEDSAVYLCASSLPISYEQYFGPGTRLTVT.

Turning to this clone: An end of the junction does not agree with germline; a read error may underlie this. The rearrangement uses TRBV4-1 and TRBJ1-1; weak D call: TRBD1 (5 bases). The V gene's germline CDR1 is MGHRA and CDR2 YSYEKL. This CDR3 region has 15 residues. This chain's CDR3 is CASSQGCDKGTEALF. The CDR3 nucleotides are TGCGCCAGCAGCCAAGGATGTGACAAAGGGACTGAAGCTCTCTTT.

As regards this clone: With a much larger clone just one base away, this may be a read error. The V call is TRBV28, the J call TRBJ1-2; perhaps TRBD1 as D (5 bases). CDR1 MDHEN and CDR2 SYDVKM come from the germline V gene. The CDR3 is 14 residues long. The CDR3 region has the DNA TGTGTCAGCAACGGAGCCCCAGGGTCCGGGGGCTACACCTTC. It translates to CVSNGAPGSGGYTF.

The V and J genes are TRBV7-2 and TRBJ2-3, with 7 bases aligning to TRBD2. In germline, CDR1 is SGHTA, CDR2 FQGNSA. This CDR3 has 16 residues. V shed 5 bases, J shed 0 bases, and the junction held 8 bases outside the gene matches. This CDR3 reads CASSPQLAVSTDTQYF. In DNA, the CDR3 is TGTGCCAGCAGCCCGCAGCTAGCGGTGAGCACAGATACGCAGTATTTT.

In nucleotides, the CDR3 is TGTGCCAGCAGCTTCTTGGCGCGCACTGAAGCTTTCTTT. Its protein is CASSFLARTEAFF. The J gene is TRBJ1-1, the V gene TRBV5-6; D gene unclear. The germline CDR1 and CDR2 sequences are SGHDT and YYEEEE. The germline V and J ends were trimmed by 2 bases and 4 bases, with 9 bases remaining between them. The CDR3 length is 13 residues.

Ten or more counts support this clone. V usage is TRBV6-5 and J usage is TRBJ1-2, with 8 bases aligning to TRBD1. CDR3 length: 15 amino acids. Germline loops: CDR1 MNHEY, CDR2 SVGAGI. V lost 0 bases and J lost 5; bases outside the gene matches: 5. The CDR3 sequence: CASSYSGQGVYGYTF. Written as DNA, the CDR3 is TGTGCCAGCAGTTACTCCGGACAGGGAGTTTATGGCTACACCTTC.